Each of the 14 T cell receptor beta chains below was sequenced from the same sample in a study of glioma-infiltrating T cells (dated by TCRdb to 2016 to 2017). Sequencing instrument: Illumina MiSeq. TCR alpha and beta CDR3 regions were amplified with the iRepertoire nested amplicon-rescue multiplex PCR (arm-PCR) platform from RNA. TCRdb reran the public reads through fastp at Q25 and MiXCR, keeping productive beta chains. Rows are combined by CDR3 protein, so each entry shows the most common genes and DNA. The sample table lists approximately 18,000 distinct CDR3 sequences, 58% of them with a count of one. The ten largest clones represent about 40% of the sample. The sample consisted of glioma tissue, nonneoplastic brain tissue, or PBMCs (not recorded which). These receptors were taken from a human donor with low-grade glioma or glioblastoma, undergoing nonglioma brain surgery, or in good health (not recorded which).

The chain couples TRBV27 to TRBJ1-6, with 9 bases identical to TRBD1. Germline V gene data show CDR1 as MNHEY and CDR2 as SMNVEV (reference sequence). Unmatched junction bases numbered 7, after V lost 5 bases and J lost 8 bases. CDR3 length equals 15 residues. CDR3 coding DNA: TGTGCCAGCAGTCCTGGACAGGGGAAGGATTCACCCCTCCACTTT. As protein: CASSPGQGKDSPLHF.

The chain joins TRBV6-2 or TRBV6-3 to TRBJ2-7; 8 bases map to TRBD2. V shed 5 bases, J shed 3 bases, and the junction held 6 bases outside the gene matches. The germline V gene encodes CDR1 MNHEY and CDR2 SVGEGT. CDR3 size: 14 residues. The CDR3 protein is CASSPPGLVYEQYF. The CDR3 DNA reads as TGTGCCAGCAGTCCCCCGGGACTAGTCTACGAGCAGTACTTC.

V usage is TRBV6-1 and J usage is TRBJ1-2, with D hard to call. This CDR3 has 12 amino acids. From germline, CDR1 is MNHNS and CDR2 SASEGT. V was trimmed by 8 bases and J by 4 bases, leaving 11 bases between them. CDR3 nucleotide sequence: TGTGCCAGCCATGGACGCCTCTATGGCTACACCTTC. Translated, it gives CASHGRLYGYTF.

This clonotype was found once. V gene TRBV7-9 combines with J gene TRBJ2-3; 9 bases map to TRBD2. This CDR3 has 15 amino acids. J lost 0 bases, V lost 5 bases, and 3 bases had no gene match. Germline loops: CDR1 SEHNR, CDR2 FQNEAQ (reference sequence). This CDR3 reads CASSPGLASTDTQYF. In DNA, the CDR3 is TGTGCCAGCAGCCCTGGACTAGCGAGCACAGATACGCAGTATTTT.

This chain joins TRBV25-1 and TRBJ2-1; 16 bases line up with TRBD2. CDR3 length: 19 amino acids. Germline-derived CDR1 and CDR2 are MGHDK and SYGVNS. The V gene end was trimmed by 3 bases and the J gene end by 5 bases; junction bases not matched to a gene: 10. The CDR3 spells CASSDLLGTSGGAHNEQFF. CDR3 nucleotides: TGTGCCAGCAGTGATCTCTTAGGGACTAGCGGGGGGGCTCACAATGAGCAGTTCTTC.

CDR3 sequence: CASSSTGTSGPSYEQYF. CDR3 DNA sequence: TGTGCCAGCAGTTCCACCGGGACTAGCGGGCCTTCCTACGAGCAGTACTTC. The chain links TRBV6-9 to TRBJ2-7; 12 nucleotides match TRBD2. The ends lost 4 bases at V and 1 base at J; junction bases unmatched: 8. The CDR3 extends over 17 amino acids. Germline CDR1 MNHGY, CDR2 SVAAGI.

The V gene is TRBV14, the J gene TRBJ2-1, with TRBD1 as a possible D gene (6 bases). V lost 5 bases, J lost 9 bases, and 8 bases lay in between. CDR3 size: 11 residues. Germline-derived CDR1 and CDR2 are SGHDN and FVKESK. As DNA, the CDR3 is TGTGCCAGCAGCGCCAGGGGTGAGCAGTTCTTC. Translation gives CASSARGEQFF. Variable domain in full (rest from reference TRBV14 and TRBJ2-1): EAGVTQFPSHSVIEKGQTVTLRCDPISGHDNLYWYRRVMGKEIKFLLHFVKESKQDESGMPNNRFLAERTGGTYSTLKVQPAELEDSGVYFCASSARGEQFFGPGTRLTVL.

This clonotype was detected many times. The chain joins TRBV7-2 to TRBJ2-7; D is perhaps TRBD1 or TRBD2 (5 bases each). Trimming pared 4 bases from V and 0 bases from J, leaving 16 bases between. CDR1 and CDR2 (germline): SGHTA, FQGNSA. The CDR3 has 16 residues. This CDR3 is CASSSRGSQGSYEQYF. Here the CDR3 DNA reads TGTGCCAGCAGCTCTAGAGGGAGCCAGGGCTCCTACGAGCAGTACTTC.

There are many counts of this clonotype. The gene calls are TRBV7-2 and TRBJ1-3, with D maybe TRBD1 (6 bases). The germline V gene has CDR1 SGHTA and CDR2 FQGNSA. Trimming pared 4 bases from V and 1 base from J, leaving 14 bases between. The length of the CDR3 is 16 residues. Here the CDR3 DNA reads TGTGCCAGCAGCTCAGGGGTCGGTGGGTCTGGAAACACCATATATTTT. This encodes CASSSGVGGSGNTIYF.

CDR3: CASSYSFDRTSTDTQYF. CDR3 nucleotides: TGTGCCAGCAGTTACTCATTTGACAGGACTAGCACAGATACGCAGTATTTT. The chain couples TRBV6-2 or TRBV6-3 to TRBJ2-3, with D possibly being TRBD1 (6 bases). CDR1 is MNHEY, CDR2 SVGEGT, per germline. The CDR3 loop spans 17 amino acids. V was cut by 0 bases and J by 0 bases, with 13 bases left in between.

This clonotype was found many times. The chain couples TRBV19 to TRBJ1-2, with 8 bases lining up with TRBD1. J was trimmed by 3 bases and V by 7 bases; bases with no gene match: 7. This CDR3 is built from 14 residues. Germline CDR1 is LNHDA and CDR2 is SQIVND (reference sequence). DNA of the CDR3: TGTGCCAGTAAGATCACAGGGGGTTACTATGGCTACACCTTC. Translation: CASKITGGYYGYTF.

This clonotype has only a few counts. The V gene is TRBV2, the J gene TRBJ2-7; 7 bases map to TRBD1. The V and J ends lost 2 bases and 6 bases, in that order; junction bases with no gene match: 7. This CDR3 has 14 residues. CDR1 is SNHLY and CDR2 is FYNNEI in the germline V gene. CDR3 sequence: CASSESRGSIEQYF. CDR3 DNA sequence: TGTGCCAGCAGTGAATCCAGGGGGTCGATCGAGCAGTACTTC.

This sequence joins TRBV4-3 and TRBJ2-7; 8 bases map to TRBD2. This CDR3 spans 17 amino acids. CDR1 is LGHNA and CDR2 is YSLEER in the germline V gene. V trimming: 1 base; J trimming: 2 bases; junction bases outside the gene matches: 10. The CDR3 region is CASSQVGHAGGPYEQYF. Written as DNA, the CDR3 is TGCGCCAGCAGCCAAGTGGGGCATGCGGGAGGCCCCTACGAGCAGTACTTC.

The chain links TRBV18 to TRBJ1-1; D remains unclear. Germline assignment: CDR1 KGHSH and CDR2 LQKENI. V was shortened by 6 bases and J by 0 bases, with 11 bases between the two germline ends. The CDR3 spans 14 residues. The DNA of the CDR3 is TGTGCCAGCTCCCCCTACGGGATGAACACTGAAGCTTTCTTT. It specifies CASSPYGMNTEAFF.